A selection of T cell receptor beta chains follows, all from one sample in a study of blood T cell repertoires in COVID-19. The method was immunoSEQ multiplex PCR; TCRdb's version includes in-frame clones alone and lacks a portion of them. The profile shows roughly 130,000 clones, 70% to 85% of them singletons. Sequenced material: peripheral blood. The receptors originated from a man aged 55 to 70 with acute or convalescent COVID-19. CDR3s include the opening cysteine and the closing phenylalanine or tryptophan. The D gene is left open where the match is weak. Some rows have no size entry. The others give once, few or many, or a class for an expanded clone.

clone_size,j_call,v_call,d_call,cdr3_aa,cdr3_nt
-,TRBJ2-7,TRBV6-1,-,CASSEALTPDYEQYF,TGTGCCAGCAGTGAAGCGCTGACACCGGACTACGAGCAGTACTTC
-,TRBJ2-7,TRBV10-1,-,CASSGGENEQYF,TGCGCCAGCAGTGGGGGGGAAAACGAGCAGTACTTC
-,TRBJ2-7,TRBV5-6,-,CASSPGRHEQYF,TGTGCCAGCAGCCCAGGGCGCCACGAGCAGTACTTC
-,TRBJ2-5,TRBV25-1,-,CASKGLGGGQETQYF,TGTGCCAGCAAAGGACTGGGGGGAGGACAAGAGACCCAGTACTTC
-,TRBJ2-1,TRBV7-8,-,CASSPLEGLSYNEQFF,TGTGCCAGCAGCCCTCTCGAGGGCTTAAGCTACAATGAGCAGTTCTTC
-,TRBJ2-7,TRBV7-2,TRBD2,CASSYGTSGSLHEQYF,TGTGCCAGCAGCTATGGGACTAGCGGGAGTCTCCACGAGCAGTACTTC
-,TRBJ1-1,TRBV7-9,-,CASSLEGQNTEAFF,TGTGCCAGCAGCTTAGAGGGGCAAAACACTGAAGCTTTCTTT
-,TRBJ2-7,TRBV7-2,-,CASSSGTGSYEQYF,TGTGCCAGCAGTTCCGGGACTGGATCCTACGAGCAGTACTTC
once,TRBJ1-5,TRBV28,-,CASWTDSYQPQHF,TGTGCCAGCTGGACGGACTCCTATCAGCCCCAGCATTTT
-,TRBJ1-1,TRBV5-4,-,CASSGRRGMNTEAFF,TGTGCCAGCAGCGGGCGCAGGGGCATGAACACTGAAGCTTTCTTT
-,TRBJ1-4,TRBV18,-,CASSQAGLNEKLFF,TGTGCCAGCTCACAGGCGGGATTAAATGAAAAACTGTTTTTT
-,TRBJ1-2,TRBV4-2,-,CASSQVNYGYTF,TGTGCCAGCAGCCAAGTTAATTATGGCTACACCTTC
-,TRBJ1-2,TRBV28,-,CASSWAGNYGYTF,TGTGCCAGCAGTTGGGCAGGGAACTATGGCTACACCTTC
-,TRBJ2-7,TRBV27,TRBD2,CASSLGGSVNEQYF,TGTGCCAGCAGTTTGGGCGGGAGTGTCAACGAGCAGTACTTC
-,TRBJ1-1,TRBV9,-,CASSVDLKGGTEAFF,TGTGCCAGCAGCGTAGATCTAAAGGGAGGCACTGAAGCTTTCTTT
-,TRBJ1-2,TRBV7-2,-,CASSLEGVSNYGYTF,TGTGCCAGCAGCTTAGAGGGAGTCTCTAACTATGGCTACACCTTC
-,TRBJ1-6,TRBV10-3,-,CAISEFGANDSPLHF,TGTGCCATCAGTGAGTTTGGGGCAAACGATTCACCCCTCCACTTT
-,TRBJ1-1,TRBV5-1,TRBD1,CASSLGDRNTEAFF,TGCGCCAGCAGCTTGGGGGACAGGAACACTGAAGCTTTCTTT
-,TRBJ2-2,TRBV7-2,TRBD1,CASSFYRGKNTGELFF,TGTGCCAGCAGCTTCTACAGGGGGAAGAACACCGGGGAGCTGTTTTTT
-,TRBJ2-7,TRBV18,TRBD2,CASSPGIAGHEQYF,TGTGCCAGCTCACCTGGGATAGCGGGCCACGAGCAGTACTTC
once,TRBJ2-1,TRBV5-1,TRBD1,CASSYTGGSSYNEQFF,TGCGCCAGCAGCTACACAGGGGGAAGCTCCTACAATGAGCAGTTCTTC
once,TRBJ1-2,TRBV28,-,CASSQVVSYGYTF,TGTGCCAGCTCGCAGGTGGTTTCCTATGGCTACACCTTC
-,TRBJ1-1,TRBV6-5,-,CASSDTEAFF,TGTGCCAGCAGCGACACTGAAGCTTTCTTT
once,TRBJ1-3,TRBV3-1/TRBV3-2,-,CASSQGEFGNTIYF,TGTGCCAGCAGCCAAGGAGAATTCGGAAACACCATATATTTT
-,TRBJ1-2,TRBV7-9,-,CASSLEAGRGYTF,TGTGCCAGCAGCTTAGAGGCAGGTCGCGGCTACACCTTC
-,TRBJ2-7,TRBV6-6,TRBD1,CASSYTGGTYEQYF,TGTGCCAGCAGTTATACAGGGGGGACCTACGAGCAGTACTTC
-,TRBJ2-1,TRBV4-2,TRBD2,CASSQAGTTMDEQFF,TGTGCCAGCAGCCAAGCCGGGACTACAATGGATGAGCAGTTCTTC
-,TRBJ2-1,TRBV7-2,-,CASSLYGSGGNEQFF,TGTGCCAGCAGCTTATACGGGAGCGGAGGCAATGAGCAGTTCTTC